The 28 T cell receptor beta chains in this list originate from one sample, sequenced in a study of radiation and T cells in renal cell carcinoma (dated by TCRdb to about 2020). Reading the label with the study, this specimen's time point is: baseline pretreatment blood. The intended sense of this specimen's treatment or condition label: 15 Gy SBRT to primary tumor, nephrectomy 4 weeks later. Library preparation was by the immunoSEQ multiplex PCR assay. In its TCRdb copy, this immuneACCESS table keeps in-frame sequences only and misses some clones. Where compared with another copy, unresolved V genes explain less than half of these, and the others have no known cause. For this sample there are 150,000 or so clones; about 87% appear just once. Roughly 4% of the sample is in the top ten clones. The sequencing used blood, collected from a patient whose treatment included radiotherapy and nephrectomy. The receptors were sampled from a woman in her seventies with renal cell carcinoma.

The CDR3, as DNA: TGCGCCAGCAGCCAAGTGTCCGGTCTGAACACTGAAGCTTTCTTT. Protein product: CASSQVSGLNTEAFF. The chain links TRBV4-1 to TRBJ1-1; no clear D gene. CDR1 and CDR2 (germline): MGHRA, YSYEKL. The CDR3 has 15 residues. The V end lost 1 base, the J end lost 0 bases, and 9 bases lay between the germline ends.

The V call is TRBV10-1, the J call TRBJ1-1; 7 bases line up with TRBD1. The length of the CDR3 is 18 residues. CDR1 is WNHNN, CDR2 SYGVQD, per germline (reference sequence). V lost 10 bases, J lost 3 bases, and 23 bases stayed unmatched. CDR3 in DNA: TGCGCCATTACCCGTACCGAGACAGGGTCCTTATTAGACACTGAAGCTTTCTTT. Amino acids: CAITRTETGSLLDTEAFF.

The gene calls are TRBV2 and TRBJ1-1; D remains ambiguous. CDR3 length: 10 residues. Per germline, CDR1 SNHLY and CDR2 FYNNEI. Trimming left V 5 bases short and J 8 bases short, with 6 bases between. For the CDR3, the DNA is TGTGCCAGCAGTCAGAGCGAAGCTTTCTTT. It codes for CASSQSEAFF.

As DNA, the CDR3 is TGTGCCTGGAGTGAAAGGACAGCCTCTGGAAACACCATATATTTT. It encodes CAWSERTASGNTIYF. This chain uses TRBV30 with TRBJ1-3; a possible D gene is TRBD1 (6 bases). The CDR3 spans 15 residues. The ends were cut back, 1 base at V and 0 bases at J, with 10 bases in the middle. Germline CDR1 and CDR2: GTSNPN and SVGIG (reference sequence).

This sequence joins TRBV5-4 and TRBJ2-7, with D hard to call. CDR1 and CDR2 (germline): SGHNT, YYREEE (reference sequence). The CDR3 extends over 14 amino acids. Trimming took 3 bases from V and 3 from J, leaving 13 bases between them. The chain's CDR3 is CASSYQSIVYEQYF. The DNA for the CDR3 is TGTGCCAGCAGCTACCAAAGTATTGTCTACGAGCAGTACTTC.

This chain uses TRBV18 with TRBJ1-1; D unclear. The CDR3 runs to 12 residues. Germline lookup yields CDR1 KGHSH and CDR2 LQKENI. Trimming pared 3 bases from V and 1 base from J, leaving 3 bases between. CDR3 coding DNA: TGTGCCAGCTCACCGGGGAACACTGAAGCTTTCTTT. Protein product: CASSPGNTEAFF.

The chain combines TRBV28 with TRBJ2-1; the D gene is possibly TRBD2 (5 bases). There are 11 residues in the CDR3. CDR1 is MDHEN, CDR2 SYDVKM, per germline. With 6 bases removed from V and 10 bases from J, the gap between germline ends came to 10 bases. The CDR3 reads CASSSSLEQFF. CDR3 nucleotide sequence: TGTGCCAGCAGCTCTAGCCTAGAGCAGTTCTTC.

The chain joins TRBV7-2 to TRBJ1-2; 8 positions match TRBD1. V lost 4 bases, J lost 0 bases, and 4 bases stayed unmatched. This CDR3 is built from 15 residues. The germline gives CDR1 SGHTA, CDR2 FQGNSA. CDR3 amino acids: CASSSWTGTNYGYTF. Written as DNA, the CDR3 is TGTGCCAGCAGCTCCTGGACAGGGACTAACTATGGCTACACCTTC.

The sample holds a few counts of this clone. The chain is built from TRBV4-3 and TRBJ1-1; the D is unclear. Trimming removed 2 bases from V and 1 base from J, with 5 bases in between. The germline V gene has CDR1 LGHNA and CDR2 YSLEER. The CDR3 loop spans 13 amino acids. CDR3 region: CASSQSSNTEAFF. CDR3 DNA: TGCGCCAGCAGCCAATCTTCGAACACTGAAGCTTTCTTT.

DNA of the CDR3: TGTGCCAGCTCACCGATACAGGGTGTAGATACGCAGTATTTT. Translation gives CASSPIQGVDTQYF. The rearrangement uses TRBV18 and TRBJ2-3, with D possibly matching TRBD1 (6 bases). CDR3 length: 14 amino acids. V was shortened by 3 bases and J by 5 bases, with 12 bases between the two germline ends. Germline CDR1 is KGHSH and CDR2 is LQKENI.

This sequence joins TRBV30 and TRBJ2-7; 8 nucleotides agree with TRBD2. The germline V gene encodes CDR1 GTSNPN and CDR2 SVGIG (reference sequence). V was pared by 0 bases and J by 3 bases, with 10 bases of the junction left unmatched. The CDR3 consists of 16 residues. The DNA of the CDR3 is TGTGCCTGGAGTGTACGAGGGCGGGGGGACCTCTACGAGCAGTACTTC. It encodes CAWSVRGRGDLYEQYF.

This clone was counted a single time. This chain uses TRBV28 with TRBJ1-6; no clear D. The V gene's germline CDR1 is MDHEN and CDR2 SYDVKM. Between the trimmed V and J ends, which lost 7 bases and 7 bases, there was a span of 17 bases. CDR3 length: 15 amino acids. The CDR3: CASTSVGRLNSPLHF. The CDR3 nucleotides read TGTGCCAGCACCTCGGTCGGACGATTAAATTCACCCCTCCACTTT.

The CDR3 is CASSLQPGQGSEKLFF. The CDR3 DNA follows: TGTGCCAGCAGCTTACAACCGGGACAGGGGAGTGAAAAACTGTTTTTT. This sequence joins TRBV7-9 and TRBJ1-4, with 10 bases that match TRBD1. Trimming removed 2 bases from V and 7 bases from J; junction bases left unmatched: 7. There are 16 residues in the CDR3. Germline CDR1 is SEHNR and CDR2 is FQNEAQ (reference sequence).

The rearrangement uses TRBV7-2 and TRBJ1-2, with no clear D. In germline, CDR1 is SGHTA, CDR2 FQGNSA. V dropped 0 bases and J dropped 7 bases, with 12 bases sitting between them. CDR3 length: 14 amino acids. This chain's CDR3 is CASSLADTYGGYTF. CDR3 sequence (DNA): TGTGCCAGCAGCTTAGCCGACACCTATGGTGGCTACACCTTC.

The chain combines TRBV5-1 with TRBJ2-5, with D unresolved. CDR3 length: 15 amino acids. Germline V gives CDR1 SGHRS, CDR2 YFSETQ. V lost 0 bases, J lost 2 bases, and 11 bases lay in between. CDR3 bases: TGCGCCAGCAGCTTGGCCGAAGGGTTTCAAGAGACCCAGTACTTC. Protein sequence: CASSLAEGFQETQYF.

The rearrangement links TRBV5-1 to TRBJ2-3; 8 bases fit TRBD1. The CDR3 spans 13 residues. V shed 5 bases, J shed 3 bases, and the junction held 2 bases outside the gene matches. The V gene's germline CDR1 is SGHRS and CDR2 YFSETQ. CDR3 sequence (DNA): TGCGCCAGCAGACAGGGGGAAACAGATACGCAGTATTTT. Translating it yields CASRQGETDTQYF.

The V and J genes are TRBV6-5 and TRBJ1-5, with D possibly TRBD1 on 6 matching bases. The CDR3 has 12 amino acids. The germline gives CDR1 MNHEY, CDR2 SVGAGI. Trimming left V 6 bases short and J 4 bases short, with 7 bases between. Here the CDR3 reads CASRDRNQPQHF. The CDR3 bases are TGTGCCAGCAGGGACAGAAATCAGCCCCAGCATTTT.

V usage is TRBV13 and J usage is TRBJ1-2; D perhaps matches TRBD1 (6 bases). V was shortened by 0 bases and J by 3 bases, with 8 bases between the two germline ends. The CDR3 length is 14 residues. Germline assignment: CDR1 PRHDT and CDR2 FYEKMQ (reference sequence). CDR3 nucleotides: TGTGCCAGCAGCTTAGGCAGGACAGACTATGGCTACACCTTC. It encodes CASSLGRTDYGYTF.

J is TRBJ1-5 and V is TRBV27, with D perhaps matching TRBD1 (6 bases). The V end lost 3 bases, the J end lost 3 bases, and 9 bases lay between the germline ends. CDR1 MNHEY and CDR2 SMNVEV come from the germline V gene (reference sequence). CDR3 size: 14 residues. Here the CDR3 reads CASSFGGHNQPQHF. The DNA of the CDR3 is TGTGCCAGCAGTTTCGGGGGCCACAATCAGCCCCAGCATTTT.

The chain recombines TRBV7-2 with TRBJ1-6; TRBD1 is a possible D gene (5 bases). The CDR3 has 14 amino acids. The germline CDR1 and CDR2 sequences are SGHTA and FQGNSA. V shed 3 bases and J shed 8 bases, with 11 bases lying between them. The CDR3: CASSLDFRDSPLHF. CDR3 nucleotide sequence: TGTGCCAGCAGCTTGGATTTCAGGGATTCACCCCTCCACTTT.

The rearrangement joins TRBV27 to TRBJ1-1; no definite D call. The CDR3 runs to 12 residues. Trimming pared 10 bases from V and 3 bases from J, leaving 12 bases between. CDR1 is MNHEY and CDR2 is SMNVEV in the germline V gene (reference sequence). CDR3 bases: TGTGCCACCTCCTCCGGGGACACTGAAGCTTTCTTT. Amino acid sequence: CATSSGDTEAFF.

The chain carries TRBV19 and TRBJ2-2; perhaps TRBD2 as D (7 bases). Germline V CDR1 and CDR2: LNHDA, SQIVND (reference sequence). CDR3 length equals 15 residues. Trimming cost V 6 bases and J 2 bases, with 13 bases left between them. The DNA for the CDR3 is TGTGCCAGTAGAAGTGGCGGGGGCAACACCGGGGAGCTGTTTTTT. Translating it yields CASRSGGGNTGELFF.

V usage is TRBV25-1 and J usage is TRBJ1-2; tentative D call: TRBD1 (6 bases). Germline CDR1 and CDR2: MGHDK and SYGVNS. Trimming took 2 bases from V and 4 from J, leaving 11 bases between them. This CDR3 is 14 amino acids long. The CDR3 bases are TGTGCCAGCAGTGAAATGATCAGGGGCTATGGCTACACCTTC. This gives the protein CASSEMIRGYGYTF.

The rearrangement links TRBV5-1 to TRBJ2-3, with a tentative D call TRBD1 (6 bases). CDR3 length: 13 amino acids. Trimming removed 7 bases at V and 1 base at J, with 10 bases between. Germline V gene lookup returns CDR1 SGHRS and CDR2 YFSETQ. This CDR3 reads CASHRVGTDTQYF. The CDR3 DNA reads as TGCGCCAGCCACAGGGTTGGCACAGATACGCAGTATTTT.

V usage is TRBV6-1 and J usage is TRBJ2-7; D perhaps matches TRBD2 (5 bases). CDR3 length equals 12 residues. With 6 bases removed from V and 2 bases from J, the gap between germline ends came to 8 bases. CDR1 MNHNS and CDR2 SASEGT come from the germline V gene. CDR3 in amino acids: CASREEPYEQYF. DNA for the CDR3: TGTGCCAGCAGGGAGGAGCCCTACGAGCAGTACTTC.

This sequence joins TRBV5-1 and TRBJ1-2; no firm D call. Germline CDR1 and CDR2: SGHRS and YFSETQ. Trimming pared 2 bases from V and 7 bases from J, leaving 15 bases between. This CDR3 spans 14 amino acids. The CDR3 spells CASSLTIDNSGYTF. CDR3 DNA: TGCGCCAGCAGCTTAACAATAGACAATTCTGGCTACACCTTC.

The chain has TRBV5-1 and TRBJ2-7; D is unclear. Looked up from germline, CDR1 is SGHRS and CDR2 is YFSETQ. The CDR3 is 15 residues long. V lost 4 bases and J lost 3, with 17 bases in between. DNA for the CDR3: TGCGCCAGCAGCGTAGGGATAGGCGGTCTCTACGAGCAGTACTTC. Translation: CASSVGIGGLYEQYF.

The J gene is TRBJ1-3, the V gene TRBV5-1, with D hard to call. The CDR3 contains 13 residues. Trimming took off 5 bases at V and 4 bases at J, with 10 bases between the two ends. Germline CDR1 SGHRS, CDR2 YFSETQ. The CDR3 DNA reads TGCGCCAGCAGTCGGGATCCGGGAAACACCATATATTTT. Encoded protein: CASSRDPGNTIYF.